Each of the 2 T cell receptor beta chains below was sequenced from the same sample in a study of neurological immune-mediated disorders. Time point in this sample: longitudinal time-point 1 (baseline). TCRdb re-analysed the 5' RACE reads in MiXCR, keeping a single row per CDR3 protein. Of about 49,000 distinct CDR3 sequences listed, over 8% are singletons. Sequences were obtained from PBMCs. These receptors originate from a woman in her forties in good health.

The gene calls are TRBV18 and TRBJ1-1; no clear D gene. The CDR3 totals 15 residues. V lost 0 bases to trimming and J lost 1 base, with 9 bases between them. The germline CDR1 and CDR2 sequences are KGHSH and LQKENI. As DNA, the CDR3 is TGTGCCAGCTCACCACCGTTTATGCAGAACACTGAAGCTTTCTTT. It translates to CASSPPFMQNTEAFF.

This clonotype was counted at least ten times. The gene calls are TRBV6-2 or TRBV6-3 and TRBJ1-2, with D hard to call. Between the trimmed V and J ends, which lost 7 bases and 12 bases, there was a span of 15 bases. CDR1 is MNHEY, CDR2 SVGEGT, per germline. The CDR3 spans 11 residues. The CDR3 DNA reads TGTGCCAGCACCTATTGGGAGGAAAACACCTTC. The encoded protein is CASTYWEENTF.